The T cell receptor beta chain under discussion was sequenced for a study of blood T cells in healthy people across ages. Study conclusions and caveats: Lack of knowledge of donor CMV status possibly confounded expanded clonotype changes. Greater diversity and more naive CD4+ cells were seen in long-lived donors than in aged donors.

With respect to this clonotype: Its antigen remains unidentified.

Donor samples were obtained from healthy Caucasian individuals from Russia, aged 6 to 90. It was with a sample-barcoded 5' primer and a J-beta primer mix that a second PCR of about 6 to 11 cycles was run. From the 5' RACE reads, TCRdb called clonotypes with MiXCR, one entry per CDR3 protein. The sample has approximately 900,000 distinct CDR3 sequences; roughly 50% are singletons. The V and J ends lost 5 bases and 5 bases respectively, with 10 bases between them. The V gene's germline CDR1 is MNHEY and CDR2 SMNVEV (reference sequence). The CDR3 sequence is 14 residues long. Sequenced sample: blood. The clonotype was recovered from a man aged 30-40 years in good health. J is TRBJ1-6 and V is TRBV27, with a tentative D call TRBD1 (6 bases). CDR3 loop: CASSPQGNNSPLHF. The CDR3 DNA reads TGTGCCAGCAGTCCCCAGGGGAATAATTCACCCCTCCACTTT.